This T cell receptor beta chain was captured in a study of cytomegalovirus exposure and HLA in healthy donors. Researchers ran the PCR with 60 Vbeta and 13 Jbeta primers. The repertoire was sequenced with immunoSEQ multiplex PCR; TCRdb's copy has only in-frame clones and lacks some. The top ten hold around 3.5% of the sample, which has 100,000 to 150,000 clones, around 82% seen once. The CDR3 has 12 residues. CDR1 is SGHTA and CDR2 is FQGNSA in the germline V gene. The sample consisted of PBMCs. The source of this sequence is a woman aged 40 to 55 in good health and CMV-seropositive. This chain connects TRBV7-2 to TRBJ2-5, with D possibly being TRBD2 (6 bases). The J call may be faulty, since TRBJ2-7 better matches the DNA end. CDR3 sequence reads: CASSSSAYEQYF. The CDR3 region has the DNA TGTGCCAGCAGCTCTAGCGCCTACGAGCAGTACTTC.